What follows describes a single T cell receptor beta chain. Its target is unknown. PCR was performed using 60 Vbeta and 13 Jbeta primers. TCRdb's table, derived via immunoSEQ multiplex PCR, lists solely in-frame clones and lacks some. The sample holds approximately 260,000 clones, around 90% seen once. CDR3 length: 15 amino acids. Trimming removed 1 base at V and 0 bases at J, with 8 bases between. Germline loops: CDR1 LGHNA, CDR2 YNFKEQ. This sample was included in a study of cytomegalovirus exposure and HLA in healthy donors. Overall study results and limits: Some public TCRs appeared in many individuals, while most sequences were rare. Later on, a genetic analysis was performed. It linked a missense variant in DCLRE1C with V- and J-gene trimming of TCR beta.

This sequence joins TRBV4-2 and TRBJ2-3; no firm D call. The sample taken for sequencing was PBMCs. This TCR derives from a girl aged 2 to 9 in good health and CMV-seronegative. The CDR3 region has the DNA TGTGCCAGCAGCCAAGGGGTGGAGAGCACAGATACGCAGTATTTT. The encoded protein is CASSQGVESTDTQYF.